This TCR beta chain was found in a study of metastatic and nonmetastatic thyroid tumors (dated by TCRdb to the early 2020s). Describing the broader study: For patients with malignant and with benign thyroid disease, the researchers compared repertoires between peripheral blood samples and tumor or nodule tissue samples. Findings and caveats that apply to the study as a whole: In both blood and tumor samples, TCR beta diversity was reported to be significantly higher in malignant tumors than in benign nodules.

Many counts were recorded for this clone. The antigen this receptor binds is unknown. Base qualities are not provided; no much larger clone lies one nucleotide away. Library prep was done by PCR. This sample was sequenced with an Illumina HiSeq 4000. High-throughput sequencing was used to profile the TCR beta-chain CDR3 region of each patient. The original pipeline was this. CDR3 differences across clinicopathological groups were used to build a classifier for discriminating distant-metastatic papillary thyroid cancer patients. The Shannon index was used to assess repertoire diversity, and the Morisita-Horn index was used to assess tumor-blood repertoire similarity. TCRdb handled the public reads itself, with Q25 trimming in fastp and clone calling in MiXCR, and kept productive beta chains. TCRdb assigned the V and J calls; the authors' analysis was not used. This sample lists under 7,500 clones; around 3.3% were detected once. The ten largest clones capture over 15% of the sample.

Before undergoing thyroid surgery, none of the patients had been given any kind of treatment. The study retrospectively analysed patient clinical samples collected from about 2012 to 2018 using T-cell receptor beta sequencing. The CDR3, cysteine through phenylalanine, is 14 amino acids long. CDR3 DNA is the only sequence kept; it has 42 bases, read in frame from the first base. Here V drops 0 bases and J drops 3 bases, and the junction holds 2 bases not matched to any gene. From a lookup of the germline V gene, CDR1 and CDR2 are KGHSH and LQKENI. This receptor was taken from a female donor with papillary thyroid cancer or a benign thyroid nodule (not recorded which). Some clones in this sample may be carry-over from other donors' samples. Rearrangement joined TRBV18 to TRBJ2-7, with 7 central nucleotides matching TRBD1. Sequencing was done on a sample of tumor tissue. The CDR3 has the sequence CASSPPTGSYEQYF. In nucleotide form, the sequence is TGTGCCAGCTCACCACCGACAGGGAGCTACGAGCAGTACTTC.